This T cell receptor (beta chain) came from a study of control samples from healthy donors and cancer patients. TCRdb's table, derived via immunoSEQ multiplex PCR, lists solely in-frame clones and lacks some. The table records over 10,000 clones, 85% to 95% of them present only once. V was pared by 0 bases and J by 2 bases, with 8 bases between. The CDR3 loop spans 14 amino acids. Germline V lookup: CDR1 SGHRS, CDR2 YFSETQ. The chain combines TRBV5-1 with TRBJ1-1; possible D gene TRBD1, 5 bases. Source material: PBMCs. This TCR came from a man older than 75 with lung cancer. As DNA, the CDR3 is TGCGCCAGCAGCTTGGGGGACGGTAACACTGAAGCTTTCTTT. Translated: CASSLGDGNTEAFF.